This entry concerns a single T cell receptor (beta chain). Antigen unknown. CDR3 size: 14 residues. CDR1 and CDR2 from the germline V gene are SEHNR and FQNEAQ (reference sequence). J lost 7 bases, V lost 8 bases, and 10 bases had no gene match. This sample was taken from a study of shared clonotypes between healthy human individuals. Assay runs were performed at deep level. Sequencing was performed with immunoSEQ multiplex PCR; in TCRdb, only in-frame clones are kept and a portion is missing. The sample carries about 1.1 million clones, around 78% recorded once. Study-level results: Sampling included only blood; tissue repertoires likely differ. Clonotypes not shared had lower generation probabilities than those common to all four donors. Naive subsets generally exceeded memory subsets in estimated richness.

The rearrangement uses TRBV7-9 and TRBJ2-7; 11 bases map to TRBD1. The sample comprised memory CD4+ T cells from PBMCs. Subset in this sample: CD45RA-negative fraction. The TCR was taken from a man aged 18 to 29 in good health. Some clones in this sample may be carry-over from other donors' samples. The CDR3 nucleotides read TGTGCCAGCTCGAGGACAGGGGGCTCTGGGGAGCAGTACTTC. Residues: CASSRTGGSGEQYF. Combining the CDR3 with reference TRBV7-9 and TRBJ2-7 gives the whole variable domain DTGVSQNPRHKITKRGQNVTFRCDPISEHNRLYWYRQTLGQGPEFLTYFQNEAQLEKSRLLSDRFSAERPKGSFSTLEIQRTEQGDSAMYLCASSRTGGSGEQYFGPGTRLTVT.